This entry lists 23 T cell receptor beta chains sequenced from one sample in a study of blood T cells in healthy people across ages. Primers used in a second PCR of about 6 to 11 cycles were a sample-barcoded 5' primer and a J-beta primer mix. TCRdb re-derived calls from the 5' RACE reads in MiXCR, one entry per CDR3 protein. The data contain 450,000 to 600,000 distinct CDR3 sequences, roughly a quarter of them singletons. A further study also used this sample, focusing on T cells of mothers and their children.

Sequenced input: blood. The receptors were sampled from a boy aged 2-15 years in good health.

This sequence joins TRBV20-1 and TRBJ1-1, with TRBD1 matching over 9 bases. From germline, CDR1 is DFQATT and CDR2 SNEGSKA (reference sequence). The CDR3 sequence is 15 residues long. V shed 0 bases, J shed 6 bases, and the junction held 8 bases outside the gene matches. The CDR3 nucleotides read TGCAGTGCTAGAGATGTTAGGACAGGGGCCCCTGAAGCTTTCTTT. Protein: CSARDVRTGAPEAFF.

Worth noting for this clonotype: Since a much larger clone is just one base distant, this may be a read error. The chain couples TRBV20-1 to TRBJ2-7; no clear D gene. This CDR3 is 13 amino acids long. Germline lookup yields CDR1 DFQATT and CDR2 SNEGSKA (reference sequence). The V and J ends lost 4 bases and 4 bases respectively, with 14 bases between them. The CDR3 sequence: CSATYKAGYEQYF. The CDR3 DNA is TGCAGTGCTACGTACAAGGCTGGGTACGAGCAGTACTTC.

The CDR3 sequence: CASSSGQTDTQYF. For the CDR3, the DNA is TGCGCCAGCAGCTCGGGACAGACAGATACGCAGTATTTT. The rearrangement joins TRBV5-1 to TRBJ2-3; 7 bases align to TRBD1. J was trimmed by 3 bases and V by 3 bases; bases with no gene match: 1. The germline gives CDR1 SGHRS, CDR2 YFSETQ. The CDR3 length is 13 residues. The full variable domain, its missing parts supplied by reference TRBV5-1 and TRBJ2-3, is KAGVTQTPRYLIKTRGQQVTLSCSPISGHRSVSWYQQTPGQGLQFLFEYFSETQRNKGNFPGRFSGRQFSNSRSEMNVSTLELGDSALYLCASSSGQTDTQYFGPGTRLTVL.

The rearrangement joins TRBV7-9 to TRBJ2-1; D uncertain. The ends were cut back, 3 bases at V and 9 bases at J, with 9 bases in the middle. Looked up from germline, CDR1 is SEHNR and CDR2 is FQNEAQ (reference sequence). There are 12 residues in the CDR3. Here the CDR3 reads CASSFTTGEQFF. CDR3 DNA sequence: TGTGCCAGCAGCTTTACGACGGGTGAGCAGTTCTTC. Drawing the rest from reference TRBV7-9 and TRBJ2-1, the complete variable domain is DTGVSQNPRHKITKRGQNVTFRCDPISEHNRLYWYRQTLGQGPEFLTYFQNEAQLEKSRLLSDRFSAERPKGSFSTLEIQRTEQGDSAMYLCASSFTTGEQFFGPGTRLTVL.

This clonotype was detected ten times or more. The gene calls are TRBV10-1 and TRBJ2-5; tentatively, D is TRBD2 (6 bases). In germline, CDR1 is WNHNN, CDR2 SYGVQD (reference sequence). V lost 6 bases to trimming and J lost 11 bases, with 22 bases between them. The CDR3 has 14 residues. The CDR3 spells CASSLSGTPGEQYF. CDR3 coding DNA: TGCGCCAGCAGCCTGTCCGGGACCCCGGGGGAGCAGTACTTC.

The V call is TRBV6-1, the J call TRBJ2-7; D could derive from TRBD1 or TRBD2 (5 bases each). The V gene's germline CDR1 is MNHNS and CDR2 SASEGT. This CDR3 has 14 amino acids. Deletions cut 6 bases from V and 4 bases from J, with 16 bases between. CDR3 amino acids: CASRRGEAKYEQYF. CDR3 bases: TGTGCCAGCAGACGGGGCGAGGCTAAGTACGAGCAGTACTTC.

This clonotype was counted only a few times. The gene calls are TRBV20-1 and TRBJ2-6, with 7 bases that match TRBD2. Germline CDR1 DFQATT, CDR2 SNEGSKA (reference sequence). V lost 5 bases and J lost 1; bases outside the gene matches: 8. The CDR3 sequence is 16 residues long. The chain's CDR3 is CSAGEGSGSGANVLTF. Written as DNA, the CDR3 is TGCAGTGCTGGGGAGGGGTCAGGGTCTGGGGCCAACGTCCTGACTTTC.

For the CDR3, the DNA is TGCGCCAGCAGCTTTCGTGGGTTAGATGGCTACACCTTC. Its protein product is CASSFRGLDGYTF. The rearrangement uses TRBV5-1 and TRBJ1-2; D gene uncertain. The CDR3 runs 13 residues. Looked up from germline, CDR1 is SGHRS and CDR2 is YFSETQ. Trimming shortened V by 2 bases and J by 6 bases, and 11 bases separated the two germline ends.

The chain carries TRBV3-1 and TRBJ1-2; tentatively, D is TRBD1 (5 bases). CDR3 length: 14 amino acids. Deletions cut 0 bases from V and 8 bases from J, with 13 bases between. Per the germline V gene, CDR1 is LGHDT and CDR2 is YNNKEL (reference sequence). The CDR3 sequence: CASSQDGARRGYTF. CDR3 nucleotides: TGTGCCAGCAGCCAAGATGGGGCCCGCCGGGGCTACACCTTC.

The chain joins TRBV20-1 to TRBJ2-1; TRBD2 might be the D (5 bases). Germline V gene data show CDR1 as DFQATT and CDR2 as SNEGSKA (reference sequence). Trimming shortened V by 3 bases and J by 5 bases, and 5 bases separated the two germline ends. The CDR3 loop spans 11 amino acids. The CDR3 bases are TGCAGTGCTAGGGGAGACAATGAGCAGTTCTTC. As protein: CSARGDNEQFF.

CDR3 sequence: CSVLLPLNTEAFF. The DNA of the CDR3 is TGCAGCGTTCTATTGCCCCTGAACACTGAAGCTTTCTTT. This chain links TRBV29-1 with TRBJ1-1; no definite D call. This CDR3 is 13 amino acids long. V shed 5 bases and J shed 0 bases, with 10 bases lying between them. Germline V lookup: CDR1 SQVTM, CDR2 ANQGSEA.

The chain uses TRBV29-1 and TRBJ2-5; 8 bases match TRBD2. With V trimmed by 4 bases and J by 5 bases, 6 bases remained unmatched. In germline, CDR1 is SQVTM, CDR2 ANQGSEA. The CDR3 totals 13 residues. CDR3 residues: CSVVRGGSETQYF. The CDR3 DNA is TGCAGCGTTGTCCGGGGGGGCAGCGAGACCCAGTACTTC.

The chain combines TRBV25-1 with TRBJ2-1; possibly TRBD1 or TRBD2 for D (5 bases each). The J call could be wrong; TRBJ2-7 is a better fit for the DNA end. The CDR3 sequence is 15 residues long. Germline V gene sequence: CDR1 MGHDK, CDR2 SYGVNS. The CDR3, as DNA: TGTGCCAGCAGTGTTCGGGGCTTAGGCTCCTACGAGCAGTACTTC. Its translation is CASSVRGLGSYEQYF.

The V call is TRBV18, the J call TRBJ1-3; no clear D gene. There are 16 residues in the CDR3. Germline V gene sequence: CDR1 KGHSH, CDR2 LQKENI. Deletions cut 4 bases from V and 1 base from J, with 14 bases between. The CDR3 here is CASSQLGSGSGNTIYF. CDR3 nucleotide sequence: TGTGCCAGCTCACAGCTGGGCTCGGGTTCTGGAAACACCATATATTTT.

This clonotype occurred a few times. This chain links TRBV12-3 or TRBV12-4 with TRBJ2-4; D not resolved. The V end lost 2 bases, the J end lost 2 bases, and 16 bases lay between the germline ends. This CDR3 is built from 17 residues. The CDR3 sequence: CASSLSTSPWSKNIQYF. The CDR3 DNA sequence: TGTGCCAGCAGTTTATCGACTTCTCCCTGGTCCAAAAACATTCAGTACTTC.

This clonotype was found a few times. This chain joins TRBV6-2 or TRBV6-3 and TRBJ2-5, with no clear D. Trimming took off 2 bases at V and 1 base at J, with 14 bases between the two ends. The CDR3 totals 16 residues. CDR1 and CDR2 from the germline V gene are MNHEY and SVGEGT. The CDR3 DNA sequence: TGTGCCAGCAGTTACCCGTACGACTCAATCCAAGAGACCCAGTACTTC. The encoded protein is CASSYPYDSIQETQYF.

This clonotype came up a few times. The genes are TRBV12-3 or TRBV12-4 and TRBJ2-5, with 12 bases fitting TRBD2. CDR3 length: 19 amino acids. The J segment lost 0 bases and the V segment lost 6 bases, leaving 14 bases of the junction unmatched. Here the CDR3 reads CASSQEVTSGGLYQETQYF. Written as DNA, the CDR3 is TGTGCCAGCAGCCAAGAGGTGACTAGCGGGGGCCTCTACCAAGAGACCCAGTACTTC.

This clonotype came up a few times. The gene calls are TRBV6-6 and TRBJ2-5, with a weak D call TRBD1 (5 bases). The germline V and J ends were trimmed by 0 bases and 3 bases, with 14 bases remaining between them. The CDR3 length is 16 residues. Germline V gene sequence: CDR1 MNHNY, CDR2 SVGAGI (reference sequence). CDR3 sequence (DNA): TGTGCCAGCAGTTACTCGATAGGGGCTGGGAAAGAGACCCAGTACTTC. It is translated as CASSYSIGAGKETQYF.

Only a few counts were recorded for this clonotype. V is TRBV7-9 and J is TRBJ2-5, with D perhaps TRBD2 (6 bases). The CDR3 has 14 residues. V lost 5 bases and J 4 bases, leaving 14 bases between the germline ends. Germline CDR1 and CDR2: SEHNR and FQNEAQ (reference sequence). CDR3 protein: CASSGPSALETQYF. The CDR3 DNA reads as TGTGCCAGCAGCGGACCTAGCGCCCTAGAGACCCAGTACTTC. Full variable domain (remainder filled in from reference TRBV7-9 and TRBJ2-5): DTGVSQNPRHKITKRGQNVTFRCDPISEHNRLYWYRQTLGQGPEFLTYFQNEAQLEKSRLLSDRFSAERPKGSFSTLEIQRTEQGDSAMYLCASSGPSALETQYFGPGTRLLVL.

This clonotype was counted a few times. This chain uses TRBV20-1 with TRBJ2-7; 8 bases fit TRBD2. V dropped 0 bases and J dropped 0; count of bases not matched to a gene: 13. Germline values: CDR1 DFQATT, CDR2 SNEGSKA (reference sequence). The CDR3 loop spans 18 amino acids. For the CDR3, the DNA is TGCAGTGCTAGAGAAGATGAGTGGCCAGCGGGGGCCTCCTACGAGCAGTACTTC. Translating it yields CSAREDEWPAGASYEQYF.

This clonotype occurred a few times. The V gene is TRBV6-4, the J gene TRBJ2-3; TRBD2 matches 11 bases. Trimming at V came to 6 bases and at J to 3 bases, leaving 5 bases not matched to a gene. Per germline, CDR1 MRHNA and CDR2 SNTAGT. The CDR3 length is 15 residues. The CDR3 loop is CASSATSGGTDTQYF. CDR3 in DNA: TGTGCCAGCAGCGCTACTAGCGGGGGAACAGATACGCAGTATTTT.

The chain joins TRBV6-5 to TRBJ2-7; 7 bases agree with TRBD2. CDR3 size: 15 residues. CDR1 and CDR2 (germline): MNHEY, SVGAGI. Trimming cost V 4 bases and J 3 bases; bases outside gene matches: 9. CDR3 residues: CASSSTGTTNYEQYF. CDR3 sequence (DNA): TGTGCCAGCAGTTCCACCGGGACTACGAACTACGAGCAGTACTTC.

The J gene is TRBJ2-2, the V gene TRBV10-3, with a possible D match to TRBD2 (5 bases). V shed 3 bases and J shed 4 bases, with 15 bases lying between them. The germline gives CDR1 ENHRY, CDR2 SYGVKD. The CDR3 contains 16 residues. The DNA for the CDR3 is TGTGCCATCAGTGACTACAACGGACTTATCACCGGGGAGCTGTTTTTT. Its translation: CAISDYNGLITGELFF.